This TCR beta chain was found in a study of shared clonotypes between healthy human individuals. Study results and caveats: In contrast to clonotypes shared by all four donors, non-shared clonotypes had lower generation probabilities.

At a deep level, the assay was run. The sorted-subset replicate PCRs were given around 190 ng DNA, which is some 29,000 T cell genomes. Sequencing was performed with immunoSEQ multiplex PCR; in TCRdb, only in-frame clones are kept and a portion is missing. Of 2.5 million or so clones listed, around nine tenths are singletons. The CDR3 length is 13 residues. Germline V gene data show CDR1 as KGHSH and CDR2 as LQKENI. The V end was cut by 3 bases, the J end by 6 bases, with 11 bases between. As to this clone: Antigen unknown.

Nashville, Tennessee was home to all donors, each a Caucasian adult. The V gene is TRBV18, the J gene TRBJ1-1; D not resolved. The source material was naive CD4+ T cells sorted from blood. Sample subset: CD45RA+ positively selected. This TCR was sampled from a man between 18 and 35 years old in good health. CDR3 sequence reads: CASSPPGHPEAFF. DNA for the CDR3: TGTGCCAGCTCACCTCCCGGGCACCCTGAAGCTTTCTTT.